The T cell receptor beta chain under discussion was sequenced for a study of blood T cell repertoires in COVID-19. Whole-study context: Samples taken during acute and convalescent COVID-19 were collected in the United States, Italy and Spain.

Original analysis: Estimation of nucleated cell counts relied on the amplification of reference gene primers. Measured with immunoSEQ multiplex PCR; TCRdb has only the in-frame clones, and not every one. V and J calls and clone size follow that table, whereas D and trimming were derived from the DNA. The sample lists tens of thousands of clones, roughly 92% occurring once. The V segment lost 2 bases and the J segment 4 bases; nucleotides outside the gene matches: 3. Germline V gene data show CDR1 as LGHDT and CDR2 as YNNKEL (reference sequence). The CDR3 spans 14 residues. Specimen: peripheral blood. The chain joins TRBV3-1 (or the pseudogene TRBV3-2) to TRBJ2-3; TRBD2 aligns across 7 bases. This TCR was recovered from a man aged 50 to 59 with active COVID-19. CDR3 DNA sequence: TGTGCCAGCAGCCAATTCCTAGCGGCAGATACGCAGTATTTT. It specifies CASSQFLAADTQYF.